These 27 T cell receptor beta chains were sequenced from one sample in a study of cytomegalovirus exposure and HLA in healthy donors. Use of 60 Vbeta and 13 Jbeta primers characterized the PCR. TCRdb keeps only in-frame clones here, not all; method: immunoSEQ multiplex PCR. Recorded for this sample: about 110,000 clones. Sequenced sample: PBMCs. The receptor set was obtained from a man aged 35 to 55 in good health and CMV-seropositive.

The chain employs TRBV2 and TRBJ2-7; 7 bases fit TRBD1. V lost 7 bases to trimming and J lost 6 bases; unmatched junction nucleotides: 15. The V gene's germline CDR1 is SNHLY and CDR2 FYNNEI. This CDR3 is 15 amino acids long. CDR3 residues: CASTAPGQSVAEQYF. CDR3 DNA sequence: TGTGCCAGCACCGCCCCGGGACAGAGTGTTGCCGAGCAGTACTTC.

This chain links TRBV19 with TRBJ2-6, with 8 bases identical to TRBD1. This CDR3 contains 18 residues. CDR1 and CDR2 (germline): LNHDA, SQIVND (reference sequence). The V gene end was trimmed by 1 base and the J gene end by 0 bases; junction bases not matched to a gene: 5. The CDR3 here is CASSIGDRSLSGANVLTF. The CDR3 DNA follows: TGTGCCAGTAGTATAGGGGACAGGTCCCTCTCTGGGGCCAACGTCCTGACTTTC. The variable domain in full, completed from reference TRBV19 and TRBJ2-6, reads DGGITQSPKYLFRKEGQNVTLSCEQNLNHDAMYWYRQDPGQGLRLIYYSQIVNDFQKGDIAEGYSVSREKKESFPLTVTSAQKNPTAFYLCASSIGDRSLSGANVLTFGAGSRLTVL.

The chain links TRBV27 to TRBJ2-7; TRBD2 matches at 8 bases. V shed 7 bases and J 3 bases; nucleotides not matched to a gene: 11. Per germline, CDR1 MNHEY and CDR2 SMNVEV (reference sequence). The CDR3 covers 15 residues. The chain's CDR3 is CASTPGGPPHYEQYF. CDR3 in DNA: TGTGCCAGCACGCCGGGGGGGCCGCCCCACTACGAGCAGTACTTC.

The V and J genes are TRBV27 and TRBJ2-1; 13 nucleotides match TRBD2. With V trimmed by 5 bases and J by 9 bases, 7 bases remained unmatched. The CDR3 has 15 residues. The germline V gene has CDR1 MNHEY and CDR2 SMNVEV (reference sequence). DNA of the CDR3: TGTGCCAGCAGTCTCCGGACTAGCGGGAGTATTGAGCAGTTCTTC. Protein sequence: CASSLRTSGSIEQFF.

The chain carries TRBV18 and TRBJ2-1, with 12 bases aligning to TRBD2. Germline trimming cut 0 bases from V and 3 bases from J; bases unmatched to any gene: 0. The germline gives CDR1 KGHSH, CDR2 LQKENI. The length of the CDR3 is 16 residues. The CDR3 DNA reads TGTGCCAGCTCACCACCGACTAGCGGGAGCTACAATGAGCAGTTCTTC. Its translation: CASSPPTSGSYNEQFF.

The chain couples TRBV9 to TRBJ2-2; 7 bases are a match to TRBD1. This CDR3 is built from 15 residues. J gave up 3 bases and V 3 bases, and 5 bases lay outside the gene matches. The germline CDR1 and CDR2 sequences are SGDLS and YYNGEE. Here the CDR3 reads CASSATTGDTGELFF. Written as DNA, the CDR3 is TGTGCCAGCAGCGCAACCACAGGGGACACCGGGGAGCTGTTTTTT.

V gene TRBV4-1 combines with J gene TRBJ1-2; D is unclear. This CDR3 contains 13 residues. V was clipped by 1 base and J by 11 bases, with 14 bases between them. Per germline, CDR1 MGHRA and CDR2 YSYEKL. CDR3 amino acids: CASSQALDEGYTF. The CDR3 region has the DNA TGCGCCAGCAGCCAAGCCCTAGACGAGGGATACACCTTC.

V usage is TRBV4-2 and J usage is TRBJ2-7; D might be TRBD1 (6 bases). The CDR3 is 15 residues long. The germline gives CDR1 LGHNA, CDR2 YNFKEQ. V lost 0 bases, J lost 2 bases, and 11 bases lay in between. The CDR3 region is CASSQDETGAYEQYF. As DNA, the CDR3 is TGTGCCAGCAGCCAAGATGAGACAGGCGCCTACGAGCAGTACTTC.

This rearrangement joins TRBV2 to TRBJ1-2, with D perhaps matching TRBD1 (6 bases). V was shortened by 6 bases and J by 0 bases, with 14 bases between the two germline ends. CDR3 length equals 15 residues. From germline, CDR1 is SNHLY and CDR2 FYNNEI. CDR3 coding DNA: TGTGCCAGCAGAGCGAGGGGGACGGCTAACTATGGCTACACCTTC. It specifies CASRARGTANYGYTF.

The chain carries TRBV18 and TRBJ1-2; D unclear. The CDR3 totals 14 residues. The V and J ends lost 6 bases and 5 bases respectively, with 16 bases between them. Germline V gives CDR1 KGHSH, CDR2 LQKENI. The CDR3 nucleotides read TGTGCCAGCTCTCCCGGGGAACAAGGGTATGGCTACACCTTC. Translation gives CASSPGEQGYGYTF.

V and J are TRBV6-5 and TRBJ2-7; TRBD2 matches 12 bases. V gave up 8 bases and J gave up 0 bases; unmatched junction bases: 5. The V gene's germline CDR1 is MNHEY and CDR2 SVGAGI. The CDR3 length is 15 residues. The CDR3 DNA sequence: TGTGCCAGCCGCCAGACTAGCGGGAGCTCCTACGAGCAGTACTTC. Protein product: CASRQTSGSSYEQYF.

J is TRBJ2-7 and V is TRBV7-8, with 7 bases aligning to TRBD1. The trim removed 3 bases at V and 5 bases at J, leaving 4 bases unmatched. This CDR3 is 13 amino acids long. Germline V lookup: CDR1 SGHVS, CDR2 FQNEAQ. This chain's CDR3 is CASSFLQGHEQYF. CDR3 nucleotide sequence: TGTGCCAGCAGCTTTCTACAGGGGCACGAGCAGTACTTC.

The gene calls are TRBV28 and TRBJ1-2; 10 positions match TRBD1. This CDR3 contains 17 residues. In germline, CDR1 is MDHEN, CDR2 SYDVKM. V lost 3 bases and J lost 6; bases outside the gene matches: 13. Here the CDR3 reads CASSFGPGQGTTDGYTF. CDR3 nucleotide sequence: TGTGCCAGCAGTTTTGGGCCGGGACAGGGGACCACGGATGGCTACACCTTC.

V usage is TRBV6-5 and J usage is TRBJ2-6; D perhaps matches TRBD1 (5 bases). The CDR3 runs to 15 residues. In germline, CDR1 is MNHEY, CDR2 SVGAGI. V lost 5 bases, J lost 1 base, and 9 bases lay in between. In nucleotides, the CDR3 is TGTGCCAGCAGTAGGGGTGGGTCTGGGGCCAACGTCCTGACTTTC. Translating gives CASSRGGSGANVLTF.

The CDR3 spells CASSGPRGPHEQYF. The CDR3 bases are TGCGCCAGCAGCGGACCAAGGGGGCCCCACGAGCAGTACTTC. The chain joins TRBV5-1 to TRBJ2-7, with 7 bases that match TRBD1. CDR3 size: 14 residues. Trimming removed 4 bases from V and 5 bases from J; junction bases left unmatched: 9. Germline CDR1 reads SGHRS; CDR2 reads YFSETQ.

The V call is TRBV28, the J call TRBJ2-5, with D possibly being TRBD2 (6 bases). Germline assignment: CDR1 MDHEN and CDR2 SYDVKM. Trimming took off 8 bases at V and 5 bases at J, with 12 bases between the two ends. The CDR3 totals 12 residues. In nucleotides, the CDR3 is TGTGCCAGCGGGGGGATAGTTGAGACCCAGTACTTC. It yields the protein CASGGIVETQYF.

The V call is TRBV2, the J call TRBJ1-5; 9 bases are a match to TRBD1. Germline values: CDR1 SNHLY, CDR2 FYNNEI. With 5 bases clipped from V and 2 bases from J, the junction kept 10 bases outside the gene matches. CDR3 length: 17 residues. CDR3 DNA: TGTGCCAGCAGTCCGGGACAGGGAGGCCCTGGCAATCAGCCCCAGCATTTT. It codes for CASSPGQGGPGNQPQHF.

V and J are TRBV2 and TRBJ1-2; 8 bases agree with TRBD1. Per germline, CDR1 SNHLY and CDR2 FYNNEI. The CDR3 spans 14 residues. The V segment lost 7 bases and the J segment 5 bases; nucleotides outside the gene matches: 9. The CDR3 region has the DNA TGTGCCAGCACCGAGGCGGACAGGGTATATGGCTACACCTTC. Encoded protein: CASTEADRVYGYTF.

This chain links TRBV7-7 with TRBJ2-1; no clear D gene. Trimming removed 3 bases at V and 5 bases at J, with 8 bases between. The CDR3 runs to 13 residues. Germline V gene data show CDR1 as SSHAT and CDR2 as FNYEAQ (reference sequence). The CDR3 DNA follows: TGTGCCAGCAGCTTTGGCGGCGACAATGAGCAGTTCTTC. It is translated as CASSFGGDNEQFF.

The chain uses TRBV5-6 and TRBJ2-1, with D perhaps matching TRBD2 (6 bases). CDR3 length: 18 residues. CDR1 is SGHDT, CDR2 YYEEEE, per germline. Trimming stripped 0 bases from V and 5 bases from J, with 21 bases between. CDR3 nucleotides: TGTGCCAGCAGCTTGGTGGTCAGTGGAGGGGCCAGGGACAATGAGCAGTTCTTC. Translating it yields CASSLVVSGGARDNEQFF.

V gene TRBV28 combines with J gene TRBJ2-1; D may be TRBD1 (6 bases). The CDR3 is made up of 15 amino acids. V gave up 6 bases and J gave up 2 bases, with 14 bases separating them. Germline CDR1 reads MDHEN; CDR2 reads SYDVKM. The CDR3 sequence is CASSKIRDTYNEQFF. Here the CDR3 DNA reads TGTGCCAGCAGCAAAATCCGGGACACCTACAATGAGCAGTTCTTC.

The gene calls are TRBV19 and TRBJ2-7, with TRBD1 identical over 9 bases. After removal of 4 bases from V and 6 bases from J, the junction contained 7 bases not matched to a gene. Looked up from germline, CDR1 is LNHDA and CDR2 is SQIVND (reference sequence). The CDR3 runs 14 residues. Here the CDR3 reads CASSTTGGAPEQYF. The CDR3 DNA follows: TGTGCCAGTAGTACGACAGGGGGGGCTCCCGAGCAGTACTTC.

The chain has TRBV6-6 and TRBJ2-5; D is perhaps TRBD1 (6 bases). This CDR3 is built from 13 residues. V lost 7 bases to trimming and J lost 2 bases, with 11 bases between them. Germline V lookup: CDR1 MNHNY, CDR2 SVGAGI (reference sequence). For the CDR3, the DNA is TGTGCCAGCATCAAACAGGGACAAGAGACCCAGTACTTC. This gives the protein CASIKQGQETQYF.

The V and J genes are TRBV10-1 and TRBJ2-1, with no clear D. CDR1 and CDR2 from the germline V gene are WNHNN and SYGVQD (reference sequence). V lost 2 bases to trimming and J lost 9 bases, with 14 bases between them. The CDR3 loop spans 14 amino acids. The DNA for the CDR3 is TGCGCCAGCAGTGAGCCCGGGTACCGCCCTGAGCAGTTCTTC. The encoded protein is CASSEPGYRPEQFF.

The chain joins TRBV7-9 to TRBJ1-2, with 9 bases fitting TRBD1. The V gene's germline CDR1 is SEHNR and CDR2 FQNEAQ (reference sequence). The CDR3 has 16 amino acids. Losses at the gene ends were 5 bases for V and 5 bases for J; bases not matched to a gene: 12. CDR3 loop: CASSPDRGRRVYGYTF. CDR3 sequence (DNA): TGTGCCAGCAGCCCGGACAGGGGCCGGCGAGTATATGGCTACACCTTC.

The chain uses TRBV27 and TRBJ2-1, with TRBD2 matching over 9 bases. The V gene end was trimmed by 5 bases and the J gene end by 2 bases; junction bases not matched to a gene: 1. The CDR3 contains 14 residues. Germline V gene data show CDR1 as MNHEY and CDR2 as SMNVEV (reference sequence). CDR3 nucleotide sequence: TGTGCCAGCAGTGGACTAGCGCCCTACAATGAGCAGTTCTTC. Amino acids: CASSGLAPYNEQFF.

V is TRBV5-8 and J is TRBJ1-1; D is uncertain. Germline V lookup: CDR1 SGHTS, CDR2 YDEGEE. The CDR3 spans 15 residues. V was pared by 0 bases and J by 4 bases, with 13 bases between. The CDR3 coding sequence is TGTGCCAGCAGCTTGGCGGTGGCCTCGGGCACTGAAGCTTTCTTT. This gives the protein CASSLAVASGTEAFF.